This TCR beta chain appears in the sequencing data of a study of lymphopenia after photon versus proton radiotherapy. Overall study results and limits: Post-nadir diversity loss with photons came from oligoclonal expansion, particularly CD8+ Temra cells.

The CDR3 loop spans 12 amino acids. V lost 8 bases and J 2 bases, leaving 9 bases between the germline ends. The germline V gene has CDR1 LNHNV and CDR2 YYDKDF (reference sequence). This clone was observed a few times. Its antigen is currently unknown. Sequencing used immunoSEQ multiplex PCR; TCRdb keeps in-frame clones, though not all of them. The table has about 26,000 clones, 75% to 90% seen once. The source material was peripheral blood, sampled from a patient treated with photon-based radiotherapy. The sequence came from a man between 25 and 39 years old with gastric cancer. The V and J genes are TRBV15 and TRBJ2-5; no definite D call. The CDR3 region is CATRADQETQYF. CDR3 DNA sequence: TGTGCCACCCGGGCAGATCAAGAGACCCAGTACTTC.